This entry features one TCR beta chain sequence. Its target is unknown. The time point: newly diagnosed GD, antithyroid drugs for less than 3 months. Following extraction of RNA from PBMCs, that RNA was used to make the TCR library. This entry comes from a study of regulatory T cells in long-lasting Graves disease. The overall study: Graves' patients diagnosed newly had used antithyroid drugs under 3 months. Study findings and constraints: Persistent Graves' patients showed reduced TCR diversity versus newly diagnosed patients.

To make TCR beta libraries, researchers used iRepertoire HTBI primers and Arm-PCR of CDR3 regions. TCRdb passed the multiplex PCR reads through MiXCR, listing each CDR3 protein once. The sample lists hundreds of thousands of distinct CDR3 sequences, roughly 13% occurring once. The junction had 4 bases not matched to a gene; V was cut back by 0 bases and J by 0 bases. This CDR3 comprises 17 residues. CDR1 MNHEY and CDR2 SMNVEV come from the germline V gene (reference sequence). The same specimen was also included in a second study, on T cells in Graves' hyperthyroidism and ophthalmopathy. This second study notes: Carried out on the TCR CDR3, a first-round RT-PCR used the HTBI primer set.

This TCR derives from a young man with Graves disease. The V call is TRBV27, the J call TRBJ1-4; 7 positions agree with TRBD1. The sample here was peripheral blood mononuclear cells (PBMCs), taken at new diagnosis, from a patient treated with antithyroid drugs. CDR3 bases: TGTGCCAGCAGTTTATCTCGACAGGGTGCAACTAATGAAAAACTGTTTTTT. It codes for CASSLSRQGATNEKLFF.